The 22 T cell receptor beta chains below come from one sample, sequenced in a study of radiotherapy plus CTLA-4 blockade in lung cancer (dated by TCRdb to between 2017 and 2018). Libraries came from the immunoSEQ multiplex PCR assay. Imported from immuneACCESS, the table was reduced by TCRdb to in-frame sequences with V and J called. These copies leave out some clones; in studies compared against another copy, an unresolved V gene accounts for under half, and the cause of the remainder is not known. The sample includes about 120,000 clones, with around 75% observed a single time. The ten largest clones take up about 5.2% of the sample. The sequences come from peripheral blood, collected from a patient treated with radiotherapy plus ipilimumab. These TCRs come from a human donor with non-small cell lung cancer who had a partial response to radiotherapy plus ipilimumab.

J is TRBJ1-6 and V is TRBV28, with D possibly matching TRBD1 (5 bases). Looked up from germline, CDR1 is MDHEN and CDR2 is SYDVKM. Trimming left V 4 bases short and J 0 bases short, with 19 bases between. The CDR3 loop spans 19 amino acids. CDR3 in DNA: TGTGCCAGCAGTTCAAAGGGAGGGACTCTAAGCTCCTATAATTCACCCCTCCACTTT. Protein sequence: CASSSKGGTLSSYNSPLHF. The entire variable domain, with the rest obtained from reference TRBV28 and TRBJ1-6, is as follows: DVKVTQSSRYLVKRTGEKVFLECVQDMDHENMFWYRQDPGLGLRLIYFSYDVKMKEKGDIPEGYSVSREKKERFSLILESASTNQTSMYLCASSSKGGTLSSYNSPLHFGNGTRLTVT.

The rearrangement uses TRBV7-9 and TRBJ2-5; D unclear. Germline CDR1 is SEHNR and CDR2 is FQNEAQ (reference sequence). Trimming left V 5 bases short and J 7 bases short, with 17 bases between. This CDR3 contains 14 residues. The CDR3 spells CASSADTFAGTQYF. As DNA, the CDR3 is TGTGCCAGCAGCGCAGACACCTTTGCAGGGACCCAGTACTTC.

This clone has a handful of counts. The chain carries TRBV7-2 and TRBJ2-2; D is unresolved. CDR3 size: 13 residues. V shed 1 base and J shed 6 bases, with 6 bases lying between them. Germline values: CDR1 SGHTA, CDR2 FQGNSA. The CDR3 is CASSLGSAGELFF. CDR3 coding DNA: TGTGCCAGCAGCTTAGGGAGCGCCGGGGAGCTGTTTTTT.

This clone was seen repeatedly, ten times or more. The rearrangement joins TRBV10-3 to TRBJ2-1; TRBD1 matches 7 bases. Germline values: CDR1 ENHRY, CDR2 SYGVKD. This CDR3 is 13 amino acids long. V shed 10 bases and J 6 bases; nucleotides not matched to a gene: 9. This chain's CDR3 is CATRNRGSNEQFF. The CDR3 region has the DNA TGTGCCACCAGAAACAGGGGATCCAATGAGCAGTTCTTC.

This clone occurred once. The J gene is TRBJ2-3, the V gene TRBV7-8; the match to TRBD2 covers 10 bases. The germline V gene has CDR1 SGHVS and CDR2 FQNEAQ. This CDR3 contains 17 residues. V lost 2 bases to trimming and J lost 7 bases; unmatched junction nucleotides: 12. DNA of the CDR3: TGTGCCAGCAGCTTAACGGTCACTAGCGGGGAACGGAATACGCAGTATTTT. Translated, it gives CASSLTVTSGERNTQYF.

The count of this clone is one. The junction departs from germline at one end; a sequencing error may be responsible. V is TRBV7-7 and J is TRBJ1-4; TRBD1 might be the D (6 bases). Germline V gene data show CDR1 as SSHAT and CDR2 as FNYEAQ (reference sequence). The CDR3 has 19 amino acids. The CDR3 loop is CASSSNIRGESSTNEKLFF. In DNA form, the CDR3 reads TGTGCTAGCAGCTCTAATATCAGGGGCGAAAGCTCAACTAATGAAAAACTGTTTTTT.

The chain uses TRBV7-8 and TRBJ2-2; the match to TRBD2 covers 10 bases. Germline V gives CDR1 SGHVS, CDR2 FQNEAQ. The CDR3 spans 19 residues. Trimming at V came to 7 bases and at J to 6 bases, leaving 20 bases not matched to a gene. The CDR3 spells CASTLMSLAGVGKPGELFF. The CDR3 DNA sequence: TGTGCCAGCACCCTTATGTCGCTAGCGGGAGTTGGAAAACCCGGGGAGCTGTTTTTT. The entire variable domain, with the rest obtained from reference TRBV7-8 and TRBJ2-2, is as follows: GAGVSQSPRYKVAKRGQDVALRCDPISGHVSLFWYQQALGQGPEFLTYFQNEAQLDKSGLPSDRFFAERPEGSVSTLKIQRTQQEDSAVYLCASTLMSLAGVGKPGELFFGEGSRLTVL.

This clone was observed once. This rearrangement joins TRBV6-5 to TRBJ2-7, with 13 bases matching TRBD2. Germline CDR1 reads MNHEY; CDR2 reads SVGAGI. There are 14 residues in the CDR3. The ends lost 6 bases at V and 5 bases at J; junction bases unmatched: 4. CDR3 in DNA: TGTGCCAGCAGATGGACTAGCGGGAGCAACGAGCAGTACTTC. It translates to CASRWTSGSNEQYF.

The chain uses TRBV7-2 and TRBJ2-3; tentatively, D is TRBD1 (6 bases). V was pared by 5 bases and J by 4 bases, with 10 bases between. Germline V gene data show CDR1 as SGHTA and CDR2 as FQGNSA. The CDR3 is 13 amino acids. CDR3 sequence (DNA): TGTGCCAGCAGCGCCCGGACAGCAGATACGCAGTATTTT. It codes for CASSARTADTQYF.

This clone has only a few counts. The chain has TRBV7-3 and TRBJ1-4, with TRBD1 as a possible D gene (5 bases). The germline V gene encodes CDR1 SGHTA and CDR2 FQGTGA. The CDR3 runs to 14 residues. Deletions cut 5 bases from V and 5 bases from J, with 12 bases between. The CDR3 sequence: CASSADSNNEKLFF. The CDR3 DNA is TGTGCCAGCAGCGCCGACAGTAACAATGAAAAACTGTTTTTT.

The chain carries TRBV29-1 and TRBJ2-1; perhaps TRBD1 as D (5 bases). Germline values: CDR1 SQVTM, CDR2 ANQGSEA. Trimming took off 5 bases at V and 5 bases at J, with 19 bases between the two ends. The CDR3 extends over 15 amino acids. CDR3: CSVIFQGLRDNEQFF. As DNA, the CDR3 is TGCAGCGTTATTTTCCAGGGTCTTAGGGACAATGAGCAGTTCTTC.

This chain joins TRBV2 and TRBJ2-1; D gene ambiguous. Deletions cut 4 bases from V and 8 bases from J, with 12 bases between. The CDR3 is 13 residues long. Germline loops: CDR1 SNHLY, CDR2 FYNNEI. The CDR3 here is CASSALGGDEQFF. DNA of the CDR3: TGTGCCAGCAGTGCCCTCGGCGGAGATGAGCAGTTCTTC.

In DNA, the CDR3 is TGTGCCAGCAGCCAAAGCGGGGTAGTCACAGATACGCAGTATTTT. It is translated as CASSQSGVVTDTQYF. The genes are TRBV7-9 and TRBJ2-3, with 7 bases aligning to TRBD2. CDR3 length: 15 residues. Germline V CDR1 and CDR2: SEHNR, FQNEAQ (reference sequence). J was trimmed by 2 bases and V by 5 bases; bases with no gene match: 7.

V and J are TRBV20-1 and TRBJ1-1, with D unresolved. Germline assignment: CDR1 DFQATT and CDR2 SNEGSKA (reference sequence). Trimming took 3 bases from V and 8 from J, leaving 10 bases between them. This CDR3 contains 11 residues. DNA for the CDR3: TGCAGTGCTAGTAGAGGGTCGGAAGCTTTCTTT. Translation gives CSASRGSEAFF.

The V gene is TRBV30, the J gene TRBJ1-5; 9 bases agree with TRBD1. Looked up from germline, CDR1 is GTSNPN and CDR2 is SVGIG (reference sequence). V lost 4 bases to trimming and J lost 8 bases; unmatched junction nucleotides: 6. The CDR3 is 13 residues long. The CDR3 coding sequence is TGTGCCTGGAACCGGGACAGGGAAGAGCCCCAGCATTTT. Its translation: CAWNRDREEPQHF.

This clone was counted between two and nine times. J is TRBJ2-7 and V is TRBV7-8; TRBD1 might be the D (6 bases). V lost 5 bases and J lost 3, with 11 bases in between. The CDR3 has 13 residues. Germline CDR1 and CDR2: SGHVS and FQNEAQ. The CDR3 nucleotides are TGTGCCAGCAGCCGCCGGGACAACTACGAGCAGTACTTC. Residues: CASSRRDNYEQYF.

The J gene is TRBJ2-7, the V gene TRBV4-1; 8 positions agree with TRBD2. The trim removed 2 bases at V and 1 base at J, leaving 13 bases unmatched. The germline V gene encodes CDR1 MGHRA and CDR2 YSYEKL. This CDR3 comprises 18 residues. CDR3 region: CASSQTTERGGRSYEQYF. CDR3 coding DNA: TGCGCCAGCAGCCAAACCACCGAACGGGGGGGACGGTCCTACGAGCAGTACTTC.

Here the CDR3 DNA reads TGCGCCAGCAACAGACAGGGCTACGAGCAGTACGTC. Translation: CASNRQGYEQYV. The V and J genes are TRBV23-1 and TRBJ2-7; 7 positions match TRBD1. TRBV23-1 is an ORF, and what it does is uncertain. The CDR3 runs to 12 residues. The V segment lost 7 bases and the J segment 3 bases; nucleotides outside the gene matches: 3.

V and J are TRBV27 and TRBJ2-7; 8 bases agree with TRBD1. V shed 5 bases and J 3 bases; nucleotides not matched to a gene: 9. CDR1 and CDR2 from the germline V gene are MNHEY and SMNVEV (reference sequence). The CDR3 loop spans 15 amino acids. The CDR3 sequence is CASSHKPTGGYEQYF. The CDR3 nucleotides read TGTGCCAGCAGTCATAAACCCACAGGGGGCTACGAGCAGTACTTC.

This chain uses TRBV4-2 with TRBJ1-4; 7 positions agree with TRBD1. In germline, CDR1 is LGHNA, CDR2 YNFKEQ. V lost 4 bases and J lost 4; bases outside the gene matches: 9. The CDR3 totals 16 residues. The CDR3 spells CASSRGAGQVNEKLFF. The CDR3 DNA reads TGTGCCAGCAGCCGGGGAGCAGGACAGGTTAATGAAAAACTGTTTTTT.

V gene TRBV10-3 combines with J gene TRBJ1-3, with TRBD1 identical over 10 bases. This CDR3 spans 16 amino acids. J lost 0 bases, V lost 6 bases, and 5 bases had no gene match. CDR1 ENHRY and CDR2 SYGVKD come from the germline V gene. CDR3 in amino acids: CAIRGQGTSSGNTIYF. The CDR3 DNA follows: TGTGCCATCAGGGGACAGGGGACCTCCTCTGGAAACACCATATATTTT.

The chain employs TRBV27 and TRBJ1-6; 8 nucleotides line up with TRBD1. CDR1 MNHEY and CDR2 SMNVEV come from the germline V gene (reference sequence). V trimming: 8 bases; J trimming: 9 bases; junction bases outside the gene matches: 9. CDR3 size: 14 residues. The CDR3 region has the DNA TGTGCCAGCGCCGACAGGGGAGTTATTTCACCCCTCCACTTT. Translation: CASADRGVISPLHF.